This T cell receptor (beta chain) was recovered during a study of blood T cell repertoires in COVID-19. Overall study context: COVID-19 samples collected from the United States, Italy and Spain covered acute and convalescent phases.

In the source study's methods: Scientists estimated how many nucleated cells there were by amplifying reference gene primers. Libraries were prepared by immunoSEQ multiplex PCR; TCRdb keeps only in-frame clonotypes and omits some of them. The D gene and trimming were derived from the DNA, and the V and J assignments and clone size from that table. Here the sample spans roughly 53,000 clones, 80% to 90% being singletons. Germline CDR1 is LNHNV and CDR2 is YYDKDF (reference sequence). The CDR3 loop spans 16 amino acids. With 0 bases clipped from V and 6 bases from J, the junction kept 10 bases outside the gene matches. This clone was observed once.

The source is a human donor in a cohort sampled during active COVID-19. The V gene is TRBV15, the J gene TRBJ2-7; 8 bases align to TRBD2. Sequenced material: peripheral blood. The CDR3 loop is CATSREGGGSPREQYF. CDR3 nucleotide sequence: TGTGCCACCAGCAGAGAGGGCGGGGGGTCCCCTCGCGAGCAGTACTTC. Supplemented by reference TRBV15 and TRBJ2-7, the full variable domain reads DAMVIQNPRYQVTQFGKPVTLSCSQTLNHNVMYWYQQKSSQAPKLLFHYYDKDFNNEADTPDNFQSRRPNTSFCFLDIRSPGLGDTAMYLCATSREGGGSPREQYFGPGTRLTVT.